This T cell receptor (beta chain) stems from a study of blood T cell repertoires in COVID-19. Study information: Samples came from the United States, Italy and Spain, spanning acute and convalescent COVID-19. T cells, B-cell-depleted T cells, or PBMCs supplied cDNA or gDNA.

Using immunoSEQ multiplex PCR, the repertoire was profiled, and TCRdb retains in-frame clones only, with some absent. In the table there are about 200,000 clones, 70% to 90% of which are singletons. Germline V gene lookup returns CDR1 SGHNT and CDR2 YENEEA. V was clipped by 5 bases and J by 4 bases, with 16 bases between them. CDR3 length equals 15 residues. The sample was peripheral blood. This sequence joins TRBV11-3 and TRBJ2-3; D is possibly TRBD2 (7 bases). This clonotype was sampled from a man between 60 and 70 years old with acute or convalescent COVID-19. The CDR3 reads CASSLGGGPADTQYF. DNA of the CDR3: TGTGCCAGCAGCCTGGGGGGGGGCCCGGCAGATACGCAGTATTTT.